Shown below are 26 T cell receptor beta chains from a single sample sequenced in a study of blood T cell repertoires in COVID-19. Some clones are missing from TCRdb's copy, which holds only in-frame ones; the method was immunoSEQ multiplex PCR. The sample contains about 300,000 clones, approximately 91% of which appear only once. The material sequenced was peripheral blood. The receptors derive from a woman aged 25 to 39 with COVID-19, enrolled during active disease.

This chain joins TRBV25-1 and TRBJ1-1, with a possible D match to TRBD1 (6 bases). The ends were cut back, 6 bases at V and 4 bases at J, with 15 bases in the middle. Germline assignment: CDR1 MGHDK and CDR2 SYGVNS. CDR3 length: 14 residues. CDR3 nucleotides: TGTGCCAGCAGCGAAAATACAGGGTTCACTGAAGCTTTCTTT. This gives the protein CASSENTGFTEAFF. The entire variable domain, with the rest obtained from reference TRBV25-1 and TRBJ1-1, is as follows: EADIYQTPRYLVIGTGKKITLECSQTMGHDKMYWYQQDPGMELHLIHYSYGVNSTEKGDLSSESTVSRIRTEHFPLTLESARPSHTSQYLCASSENTGFTEAFFGQGTRLTVV.

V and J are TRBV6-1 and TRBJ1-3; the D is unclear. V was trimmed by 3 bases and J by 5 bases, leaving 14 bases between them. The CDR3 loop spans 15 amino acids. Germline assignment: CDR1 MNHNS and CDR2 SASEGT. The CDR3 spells CASSDRSKARNTIYF. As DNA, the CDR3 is TGTGCCAGCAGTGATAGATCGAAAGCCAGAAACACCATATATTTT.

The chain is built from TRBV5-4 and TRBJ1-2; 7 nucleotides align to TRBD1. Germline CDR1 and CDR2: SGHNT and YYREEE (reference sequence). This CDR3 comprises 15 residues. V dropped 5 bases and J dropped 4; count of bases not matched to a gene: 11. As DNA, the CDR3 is TGTGCCAGCAGTCGTGATGCAGGGGGATTCTATGGCTACACCTTC. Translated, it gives CASSRDAGGFYGYTF.

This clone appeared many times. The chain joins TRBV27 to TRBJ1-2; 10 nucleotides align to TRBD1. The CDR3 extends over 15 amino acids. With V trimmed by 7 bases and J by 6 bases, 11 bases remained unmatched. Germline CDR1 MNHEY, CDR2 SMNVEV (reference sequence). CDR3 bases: TGTGCCAGCACCCCGTCCGGGACAGGGGTTAATGGCTACACCTTC. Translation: CASTPSGTGVNGYTF.

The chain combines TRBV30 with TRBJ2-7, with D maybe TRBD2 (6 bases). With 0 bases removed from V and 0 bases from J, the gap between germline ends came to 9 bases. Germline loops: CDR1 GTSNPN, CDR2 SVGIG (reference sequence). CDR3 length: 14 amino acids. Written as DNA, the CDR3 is TGTGCCTGGAGTGTGGGGGGAGACTCCTACGAGCAGTACTTC. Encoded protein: CAWSVGGDSYEQYF. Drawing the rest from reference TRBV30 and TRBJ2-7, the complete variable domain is SQTIHQWPATLVQPVGSPLSLECTVEGTSNPNLYWYRQAAGRGLQLLFYSVGIGQISSEVPQNLSASRPQDRQFILSSKKLLLSDSGFYLCAWSVGGDSYEQYFGPGTRLTVT.

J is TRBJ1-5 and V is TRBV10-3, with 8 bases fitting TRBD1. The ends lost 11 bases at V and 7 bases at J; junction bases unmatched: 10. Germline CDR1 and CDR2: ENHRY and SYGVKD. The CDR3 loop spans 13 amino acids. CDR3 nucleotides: TGTGCCTCAACCAGGGGGCTTGGGCAGCCCCAGCATTTT. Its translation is CASTRGLGQPQHF.

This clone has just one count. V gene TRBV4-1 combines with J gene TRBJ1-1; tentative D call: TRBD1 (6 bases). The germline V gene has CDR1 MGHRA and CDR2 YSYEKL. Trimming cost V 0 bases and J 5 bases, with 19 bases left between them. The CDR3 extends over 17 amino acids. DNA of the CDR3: TGCGCCAGCAGCCAAGATGGAATGGCAGGGGCGCAGACTGAAGCTTTCTTT. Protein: CASSQDGMAGAQTEAFF.

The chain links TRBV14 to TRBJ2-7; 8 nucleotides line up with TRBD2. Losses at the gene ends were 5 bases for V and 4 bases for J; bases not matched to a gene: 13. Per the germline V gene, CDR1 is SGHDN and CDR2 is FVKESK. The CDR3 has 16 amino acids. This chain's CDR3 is CASSKGRATSVYEQYF. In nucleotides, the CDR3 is TGTGCCAGCAGCAAAGGCCGAGCGACTAGCGTATACGAGCAGTACTTC.

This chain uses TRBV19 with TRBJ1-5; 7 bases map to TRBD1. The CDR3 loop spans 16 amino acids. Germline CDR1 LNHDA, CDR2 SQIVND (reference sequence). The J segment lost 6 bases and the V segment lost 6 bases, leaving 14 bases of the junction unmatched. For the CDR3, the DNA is TGTGCCAGTAGGATCTCTTCACAGGGGATTGGTCAGCCCCAGCATTTT. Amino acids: CASRISSQGIGQPQHF.

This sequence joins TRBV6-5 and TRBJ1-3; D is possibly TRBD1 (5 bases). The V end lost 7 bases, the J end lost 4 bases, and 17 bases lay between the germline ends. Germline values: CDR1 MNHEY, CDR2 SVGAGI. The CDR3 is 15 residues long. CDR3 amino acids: CASTRGEGSGNTIYF. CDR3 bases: TGTGCCAGCACCCGAGGGGAGGGATCAGGAAACACCATATATTTT.

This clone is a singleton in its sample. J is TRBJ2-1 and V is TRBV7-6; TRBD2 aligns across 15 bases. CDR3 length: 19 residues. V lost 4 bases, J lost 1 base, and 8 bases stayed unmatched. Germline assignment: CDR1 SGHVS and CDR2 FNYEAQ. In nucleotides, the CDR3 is TGTGCCAGCAGCTCCCGGACTAGCGGGAGGGCCTTATCCTACAATGAGCAGTTCTTC. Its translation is CASSSRTSGRALSYNEQFF.

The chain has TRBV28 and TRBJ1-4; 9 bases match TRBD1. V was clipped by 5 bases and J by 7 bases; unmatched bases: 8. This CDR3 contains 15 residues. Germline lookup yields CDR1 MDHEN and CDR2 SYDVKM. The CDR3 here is CASSLVGDRAEKLFF. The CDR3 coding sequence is TGTGCCAGCAGTCTAGTGGGGGACAGGGCTGAAAAACTGTTTTTT.

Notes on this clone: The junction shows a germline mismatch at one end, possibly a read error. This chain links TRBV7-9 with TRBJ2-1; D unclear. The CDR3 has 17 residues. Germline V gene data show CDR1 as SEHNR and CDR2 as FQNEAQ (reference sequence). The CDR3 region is CASRPQPVGEIYHEQFF. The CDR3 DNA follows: TGTGCCAGCAGACCCCAACCCGTCGGAGAAATCTACCATGAGCAGTTCTTC. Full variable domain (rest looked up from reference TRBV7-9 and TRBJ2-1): DTGVSQNPRHKITKRGQNVTFRCDPISEHNRLYWYRQTLGQGPEFLTYFQNEAQLEKSRLLSDRFSAERPKGSFSTLEIQRTEQGDSAMYLCASRPQPVGEIYHEQFFGPGTRLTVL.

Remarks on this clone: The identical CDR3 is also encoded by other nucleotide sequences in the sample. In nucleotides, the CDR3 is TGCGCCAGCAGCCTCGGACAGGGTGGTTCACCCCTCCACTTT. Translated, it gives CASSLGQGGSPLHF. The J gene is TRBJ1-6, the V gene TRBV5-1, with 8 nucleotides matching TRBD1. Losses at the gene ends were 4 bases for V and 9 bases for J; bases not matched to a gene: 6. The CDR3 loop spans 14 amino acids. Looked up from germline, CDR1 is SGHRS and CDR2 is YFSETQ.

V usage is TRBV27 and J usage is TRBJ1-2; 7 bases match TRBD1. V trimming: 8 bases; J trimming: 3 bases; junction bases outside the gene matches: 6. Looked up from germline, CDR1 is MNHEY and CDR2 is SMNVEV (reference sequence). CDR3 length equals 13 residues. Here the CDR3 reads CASSGGVDYGYTF. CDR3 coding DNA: TGTGCCAGCTCAGGGGGAGTTGACTATGGCTACACCTTC.

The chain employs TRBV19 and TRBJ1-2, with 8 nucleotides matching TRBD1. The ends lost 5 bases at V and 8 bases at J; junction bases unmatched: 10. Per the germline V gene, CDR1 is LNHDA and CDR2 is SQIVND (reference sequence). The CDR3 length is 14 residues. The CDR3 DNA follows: TGTGCCAGTAGTGCCCAGACAGGGGCGAGCGGCTACACCTTC. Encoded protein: CASSAQTGASGYTF.

CDR3: CASSEASSGGPYGYTF. CDR3 bases: TGTGCCAGCAGTGAAGCGAGCTCGGGGGGCCCCTATGGCTACACCTTC. This chain links TRBV6-1 with TRBJ1-2; TRBD1 is a possible D gene (6 bases). Germline CDR1 is MNHNS and CDR2 is SASEGT. The CDR3 covers 16 residues. Deletions cut 0 bases from V and 4 bases from J, with 15 bases between.

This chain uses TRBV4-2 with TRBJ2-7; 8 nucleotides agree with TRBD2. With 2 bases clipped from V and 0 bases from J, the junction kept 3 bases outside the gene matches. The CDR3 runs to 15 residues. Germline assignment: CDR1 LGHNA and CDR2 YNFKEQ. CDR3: CASSQIAGTSYEQYF. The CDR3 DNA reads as TGTGCCAGCAGCCAAATAGCGGGAACCTCCTACGAGCAGTACTTC.

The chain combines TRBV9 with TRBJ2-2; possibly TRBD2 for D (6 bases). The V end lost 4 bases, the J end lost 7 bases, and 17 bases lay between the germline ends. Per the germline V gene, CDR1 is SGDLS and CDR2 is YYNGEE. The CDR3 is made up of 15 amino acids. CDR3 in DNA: TGTGCCAGCAGCTATGGAGGAGGGCGGATCGGGGAGCTGTTTTTT. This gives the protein CASSYGGGRIGELFF.

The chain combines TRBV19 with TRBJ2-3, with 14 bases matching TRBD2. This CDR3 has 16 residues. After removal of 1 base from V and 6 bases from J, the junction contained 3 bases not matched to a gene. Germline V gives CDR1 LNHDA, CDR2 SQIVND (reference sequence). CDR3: CASSIGGTSGSDTQYF. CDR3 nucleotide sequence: TGTGCCAGTAGTATAGGAGGGACTAGCGGGAGTGATACGCAGTATTTT.

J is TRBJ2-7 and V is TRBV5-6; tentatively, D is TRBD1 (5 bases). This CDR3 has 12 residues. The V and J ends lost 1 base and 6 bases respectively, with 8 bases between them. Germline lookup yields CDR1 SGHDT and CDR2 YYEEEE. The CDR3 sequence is CASSLIRGEQYF. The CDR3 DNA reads TGTGCCAGCAGCTTGATAAGGGGCGAGCAGTACTTC.

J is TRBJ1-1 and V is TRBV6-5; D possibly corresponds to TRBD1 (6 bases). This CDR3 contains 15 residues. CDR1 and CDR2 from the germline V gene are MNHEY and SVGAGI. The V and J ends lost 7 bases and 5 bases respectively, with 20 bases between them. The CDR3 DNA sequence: TGTGCCAGCAACCTACACAGGACAGTGGATACTGAAGCTTTCTTT. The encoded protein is CASNLHRTVDTEAFF.

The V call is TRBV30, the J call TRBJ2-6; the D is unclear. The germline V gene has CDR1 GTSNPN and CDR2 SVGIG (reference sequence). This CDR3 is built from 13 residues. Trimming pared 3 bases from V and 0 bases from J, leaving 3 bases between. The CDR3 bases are TGTGCCTGGAGCGGCTCTGGGGCCAACGTCCTGACTTTC. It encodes CAWSGSGANVLTF.

The CDR3 loop reads CATRRPSNTEAFF. In DNA, the CDR3 is TGTGCCACGAGGCGCCCTTCGAACACTGAAGCTTTCTTT. The chain is built from TRBV19 and TRBJ1-1; D remains unclear. This CDR3 contains 13 residues. The germline CDR1 and CDR2 sequences are LNHDA and SQIVND (reference sequence). Trimming stripped 10 bases from V and 1 base from J, with 13 bases between.

DNA for the CDR3: TGTGCCAGCCGGGACAGGGTTGAAGCTTTCTTT. Its protein is CASRDRVEAFF. V is TRBV6-5 and J is TRBJ1-1, with 9 nucleotides matching TRBD1. The CDR3 extends over 11 amino acids. V shed 8 bases and J 7 bases; nucleotides not matched to a gene: 2. CDR1 and CDR2 from the germline V gene are MNHEY and SVGAGI.

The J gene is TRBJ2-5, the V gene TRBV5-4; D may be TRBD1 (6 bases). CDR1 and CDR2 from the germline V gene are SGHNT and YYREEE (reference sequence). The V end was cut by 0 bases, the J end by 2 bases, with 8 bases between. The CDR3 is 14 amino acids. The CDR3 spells CASSLAQGQETQYF. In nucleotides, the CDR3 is TGTGCCAGCAGCTTGGCCCAGGGGCAAGAGACCCAGTACTTC.